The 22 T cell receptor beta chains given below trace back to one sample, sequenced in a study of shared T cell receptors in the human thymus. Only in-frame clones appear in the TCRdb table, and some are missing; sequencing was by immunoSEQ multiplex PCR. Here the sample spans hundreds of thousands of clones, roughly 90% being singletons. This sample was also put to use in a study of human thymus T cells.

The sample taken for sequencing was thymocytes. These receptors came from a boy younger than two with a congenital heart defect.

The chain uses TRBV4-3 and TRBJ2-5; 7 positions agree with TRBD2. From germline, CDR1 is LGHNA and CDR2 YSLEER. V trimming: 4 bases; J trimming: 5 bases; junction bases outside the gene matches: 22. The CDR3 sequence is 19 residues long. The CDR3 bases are TGCGCCAGCAGCCCAGTCCCCCTCAGCCAAGATTTCGGGGGGGAGACCCAGTACTTC. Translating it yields CASSPVPLSQDFGGETQYF.

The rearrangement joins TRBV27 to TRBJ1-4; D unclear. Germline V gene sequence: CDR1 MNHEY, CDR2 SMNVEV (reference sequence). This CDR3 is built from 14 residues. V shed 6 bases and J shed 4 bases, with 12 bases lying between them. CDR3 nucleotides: TGTGCCAGCAGCCAGCAGGAGGGTAATGAAAAACTGTTTTTT. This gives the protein CASSQQEGNEKLFF.

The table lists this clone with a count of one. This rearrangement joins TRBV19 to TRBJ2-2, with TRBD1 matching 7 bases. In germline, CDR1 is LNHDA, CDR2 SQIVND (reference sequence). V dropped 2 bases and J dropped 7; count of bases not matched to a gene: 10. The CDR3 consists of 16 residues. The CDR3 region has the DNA TGTGCCAGTAGTATAACCGGGACAGCCAGGGGCGGGGAGCTGTTTTTT. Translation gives CASSITGTARGGELFF. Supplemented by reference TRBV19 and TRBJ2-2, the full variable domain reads DGGITQSPKYLFRKEGQNVTLSCEQNLNHDAMYWYRQDPGQGLRLIYYSQIVNDFQKGDIAEGYSVSREKKESFPLTVTSAQKNPTAFYLCASSITGTARGGELFFGEGSRLTVL.

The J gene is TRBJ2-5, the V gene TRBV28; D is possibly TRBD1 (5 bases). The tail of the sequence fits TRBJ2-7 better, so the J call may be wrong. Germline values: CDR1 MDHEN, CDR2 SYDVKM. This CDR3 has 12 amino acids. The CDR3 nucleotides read TGTGCCAGCAGTTTGCAGGGCTACGAGCAGTACTTC. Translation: CASSLQGYEQYF.

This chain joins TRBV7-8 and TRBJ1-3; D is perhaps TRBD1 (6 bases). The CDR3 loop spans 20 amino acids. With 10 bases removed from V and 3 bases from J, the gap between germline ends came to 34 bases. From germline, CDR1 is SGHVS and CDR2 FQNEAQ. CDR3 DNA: TGTGCCACCACGTCCTTAGACTCCGTCGGCGGGGGCTCCATTGGAAACACCATATATTTT. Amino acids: CATTSLDSVGGGSIGNTIYF. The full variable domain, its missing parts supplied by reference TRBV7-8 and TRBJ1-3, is GAGVSQSPRYKVAKRGQDVALRCDPISGHVSLFWYQQALGQGPEFLTYFQNEAQLDKSGLPSDRFFAERPEGSVSTLKIQRTQQEDSAVYLCATTSLDSVGGGSIGNTIYFGEGSWLTVV.

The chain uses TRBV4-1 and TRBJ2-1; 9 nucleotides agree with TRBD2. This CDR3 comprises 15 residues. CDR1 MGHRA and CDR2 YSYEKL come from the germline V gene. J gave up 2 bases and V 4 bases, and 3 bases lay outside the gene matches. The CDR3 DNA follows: TGCGCCAGCAGCCTCCCTAGCGGGACCTACAATGAGCAGTTCTTC. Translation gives CASSLPSGTYNEQFF.

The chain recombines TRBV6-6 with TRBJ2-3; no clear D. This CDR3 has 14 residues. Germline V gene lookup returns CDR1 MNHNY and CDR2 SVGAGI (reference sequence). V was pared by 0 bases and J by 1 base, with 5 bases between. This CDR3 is CASSYSRGTDTQYF. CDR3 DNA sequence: TGTGCCAGCAGTTACTCGCGCGGCACAGATACGCAGTATTTT.

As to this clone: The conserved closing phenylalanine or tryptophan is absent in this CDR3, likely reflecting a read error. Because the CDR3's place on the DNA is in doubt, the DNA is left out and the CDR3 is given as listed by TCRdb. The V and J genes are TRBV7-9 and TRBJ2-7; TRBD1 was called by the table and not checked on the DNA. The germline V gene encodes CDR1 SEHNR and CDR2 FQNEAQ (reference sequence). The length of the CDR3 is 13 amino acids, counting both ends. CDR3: CASRNQGGSPYDL.

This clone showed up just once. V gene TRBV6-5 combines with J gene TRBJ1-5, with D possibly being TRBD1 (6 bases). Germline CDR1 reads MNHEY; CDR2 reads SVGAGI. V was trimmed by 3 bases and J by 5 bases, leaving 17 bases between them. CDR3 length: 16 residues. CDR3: CASSYPPSEGDQPQHF. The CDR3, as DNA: TGTGCCAGCAGTTATCCACCCTCTGAGGGGGATCAGCCCCAGCATTTT.

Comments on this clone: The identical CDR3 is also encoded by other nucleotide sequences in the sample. The CDR3 loop reads CASSSTSGRAYEQYF. The DNA of the CDR3 is TGTGCCAGCAGTTCCACTAGCGGGAGGGCCTACGAGCAGTACTTC. The J gene is TRBJ2-7, the V gene TRBV27; 13 bases line up with TRBD2. Germline CDR1 and CDR2: MNHEY and SMNVEV (reference sequence). This CDR3 comprises 15 residues. J lost 2 bases, V lost 4 bases, and 2 bases had no gene match.

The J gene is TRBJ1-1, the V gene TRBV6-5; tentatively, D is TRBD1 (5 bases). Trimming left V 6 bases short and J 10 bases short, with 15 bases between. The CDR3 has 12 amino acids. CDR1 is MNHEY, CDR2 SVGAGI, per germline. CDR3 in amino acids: CASSDLDSAAFF. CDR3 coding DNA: TGTGCCAGCAGCGACTTAGACAGCGCAGCTTTCTTT.

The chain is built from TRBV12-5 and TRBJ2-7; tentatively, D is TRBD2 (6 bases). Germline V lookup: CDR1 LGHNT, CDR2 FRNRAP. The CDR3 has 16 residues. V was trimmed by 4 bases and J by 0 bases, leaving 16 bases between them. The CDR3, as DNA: TGTGCTAGTGGTTCTCCCTCGGGAGTGAGCTCCTACGAGCAGTACTTC. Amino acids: CASGSPSGVSSYEQYF.

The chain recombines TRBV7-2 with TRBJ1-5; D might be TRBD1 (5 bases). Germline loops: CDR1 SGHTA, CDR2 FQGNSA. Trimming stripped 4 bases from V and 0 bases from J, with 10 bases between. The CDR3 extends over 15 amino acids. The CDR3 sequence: CASSSGQNSNQPQHF. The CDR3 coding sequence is TGTGCCAGCAGCTCAGGACAAAATAGCAATCAGCCCCAGCATTTT.

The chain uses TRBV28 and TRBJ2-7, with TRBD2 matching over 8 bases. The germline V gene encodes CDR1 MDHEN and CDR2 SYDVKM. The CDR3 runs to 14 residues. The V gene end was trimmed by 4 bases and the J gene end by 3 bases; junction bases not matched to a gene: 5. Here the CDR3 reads CASSWVGLGYEQYF. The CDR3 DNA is TGTGCCAGCAGTTGGGTGGGACTAGGCTACGAGCAGTACTTC.

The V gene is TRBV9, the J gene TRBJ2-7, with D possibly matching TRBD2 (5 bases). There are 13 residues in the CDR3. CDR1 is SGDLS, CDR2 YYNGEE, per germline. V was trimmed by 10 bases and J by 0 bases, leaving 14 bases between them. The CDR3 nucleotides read TGTGCCTGCGAGGGAGAGGACTCCTACGAGCAGTACTTC. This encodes CACEGEDSYEQYF.

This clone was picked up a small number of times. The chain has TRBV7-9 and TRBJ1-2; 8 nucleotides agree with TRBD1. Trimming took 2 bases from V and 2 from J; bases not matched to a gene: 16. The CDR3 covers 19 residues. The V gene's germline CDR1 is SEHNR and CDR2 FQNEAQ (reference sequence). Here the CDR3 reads CASSLNVGTGSNLNYGYTF. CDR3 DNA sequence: TGTGCCAGCAGCTTAAACGTTGGGACAGGTAGTAACTTGAACTATGGCTACACCTTC.

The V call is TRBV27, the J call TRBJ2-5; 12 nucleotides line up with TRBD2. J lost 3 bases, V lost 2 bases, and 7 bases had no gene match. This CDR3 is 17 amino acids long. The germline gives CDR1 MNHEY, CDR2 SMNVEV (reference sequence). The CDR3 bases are TGTGCCAGCAGTTTAGACGGGACTAGCGGGCCCAAAGAGACCCAGTACTTC. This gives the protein CASSLDGTSGPKETQYF.

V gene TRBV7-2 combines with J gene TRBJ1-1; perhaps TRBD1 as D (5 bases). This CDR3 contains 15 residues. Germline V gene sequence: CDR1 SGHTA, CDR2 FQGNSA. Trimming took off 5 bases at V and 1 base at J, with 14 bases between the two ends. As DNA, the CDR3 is TGTGCCAGCAGCCACAGCTCACAGGAGAACACTGAAGCTTTCTTT. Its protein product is CASSHSSQENTEAFF. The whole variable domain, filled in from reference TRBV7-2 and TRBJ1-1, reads GAGVSQSPSNKVTEKGKDVELRCDPISGHTALYWYRQSLGQGLEFLIYFQGNSAPDKSGLPSDRFSAERTGGSVSTLTIQRTQQEDSAVYLCASSHSSQENTEAFFGQGTRLTVV.

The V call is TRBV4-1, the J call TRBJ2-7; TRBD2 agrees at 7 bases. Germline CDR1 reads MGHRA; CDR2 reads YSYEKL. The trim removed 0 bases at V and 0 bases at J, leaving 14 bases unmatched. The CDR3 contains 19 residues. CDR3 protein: CASSQDEGWGGRNSYEQYF. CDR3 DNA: TGCGCCAGCAGCCAAGATGAAGGATGGGGAGGGAGGAACTCCTACGAGCAGTACTTC.

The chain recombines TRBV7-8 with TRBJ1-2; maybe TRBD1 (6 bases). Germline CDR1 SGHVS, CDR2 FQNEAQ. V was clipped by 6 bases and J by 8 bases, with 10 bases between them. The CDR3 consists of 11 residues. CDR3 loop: CASSTGYGYTF. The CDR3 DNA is TGTGCCAGCAGTACAGGGTACGGCTACACCTTC.

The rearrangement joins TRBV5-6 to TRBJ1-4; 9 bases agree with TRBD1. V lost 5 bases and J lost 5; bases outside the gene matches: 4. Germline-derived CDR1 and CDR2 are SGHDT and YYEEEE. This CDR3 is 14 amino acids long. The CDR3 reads CASSHGTGNEKLFF. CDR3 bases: TGTGCCAGCAGTCACGGGACAGGGAATGAAAAACTGTTTTTT.

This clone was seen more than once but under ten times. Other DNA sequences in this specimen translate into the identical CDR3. The CDR3 sequence is CASQGPRNTIYF. Here the CDR3 DNA reads TGTGCCAGCCAGGGTCCCAGAAACACCATATATTTT. The chain combines TRBV28 with TRBJ1-3, with D tentatively TRBD1 (5 bases). This CDR3 spans 12 amino acids. The V gene's germline CDR1 is MDHEN and CDR2 SYDVKM. Trimming took 8 bases from V and 5 from J, leaving 10 bases between them.